This T cell receptor (beta chain) was identified during a study of blood T cells in healthy people across ages. Whole-study context: When template switching was applied, about one barcoded beta molecule was captured per two T cells. Broader study findings: Age showed a roughly linear inverse relationship with TCR beta diversity per million T cells.

It was with a sample-barcoded 5' primer and a J-beta primer mix that a second PCR of roughly 7 to 12 cycles was run. Every molecule of cDNA carried a tag from a template-switch adaptor with 12 random nucleotides. A single record per CDR3 protein comes from TCRdb applying MiXCR to the 5' RACE reads. The table lists around 820,000 distinct CDR3 sequences, approximately 25% of them singletons. Only a few counts were recorded for this clonotype. Its antigen is not known. V dropped 2 bases and J dropped 0 bases, with 15 bases sitting between them. CDR1 KGHDR and CDR2 SFDVKD come from the germline V gene. The CDR3 covers 18 residues. The data also belong to a second study, concerning T cells of mothers and their children. From that report: A few healthy Caucasian mothers served as donors, and their six children did as well.

This TCR derives from a boy aged 5 to 17 in good health. Sequencing input: blood. The chain recombines TRBV24-1 with TRBJ1-4; D possibly corresponds to TRBD1 (5 bases). CDR3 nucleotides: TGTGCCACCAGTGATTCTACCGGGACCGACGCAACTAATGAAAAACTGTTTTTT. This encodes CATSDSTGTDATNEKLFF.